The rows below give T cell receptor beta chains drawn from one sample of a study of Ad26.COV2.S vaccination and SARS-CoV-2 variants. TCRdb's copy holds only in-frame clones and misses some; the assay was immunoSEQ multiplex PCR. This table holds fewer than 800,000 clones, more than 80% found once. The source was peripheral blood, collected in a trial of Ad26.COV2.S vaccine versus placebo. These receptors were taken from a person between 18 and 60 years old who received the Ad26.COV2.S COVID-19 vaccine or a placebo. Each CDR3 is given with its conserved first and last residue. A D gene is named only where the DNA matches it firmly. Clone size is stated in some rows and not others, as once, few, many or a class when expanded.

V	D	J	size	CDR3	DNA
TRBV6-5	NA	TRBJ1-1	NA	CASSYEGEAFF	TGTGCCAGCAGTTATGAGGGTGAAGCTTTCTTT
TRBV11-2	NA	TRBJ2-3	NA	CASSRTATDTQYF	TGTGCCAGCAGTCGGACAGCCACAGATACGCAGTATTTT
TRBV5-1	NA	TRBJ2-2	NA	CASSLTGSTGELFF	TGCGCCAGCAGCTTGACCGGGAGTACCGGGGAGCTGTTTTTT
TRBV6-5	TRBD1	TRBJ2-1	NA	CASSSTGYNEQFF	TGTGCCAGCAGTTCGACAGGGTACAATGAGCAGTTCTTC
TRBV19	TRBD1	TRBJ1-2	once	CASSTSGTVRSYTF	TGTGCCAGTAGTACGTCAGGGACAGTACGGAGCTACACCTTC
TRBV7-2	TRBD1	TRBJ1-2	NA	CASSSSGTGVKGYTF	TGTGCCAGCAGCTCATCCGGGACAGGGGTAAAGGGCTACACCTTC
TRBV30	NA	TRBJ1-2	NA	CAWSLGGDGYTF	TGTGCCTGGAGCCTCGGGGGGGATGGCTACACCTTC
TRBV7-9	TRBD1	TRBJ2-7	NA	CASSPGTGPSSYEQYF	TGTGCCAGCAGCCCCGGGACAGGGCCCAGCTCCTACGAGCAGTACTTC
TRBV7-6	NA	TRBJ2-2	NA	CASSLGLSGELFF	TGTGCCAGCAGCTTAGGGCTTTCCGGGGAGCTGTTTTTT
TRBV6-5	NA	TRBJ1-3	NA	CASSLTGISGNTIYF	TGTGCCAGCAGCCTCACAGGGATCTCTGGAAACACCATATATTTT
TRBV4-1	TRBD2	TRBJ2-3	NA	CASSQTSGDSTDTQYF	TGCGCCAGCAGCCAAACTAGCGGAGATAGCACAGATACGCAGTATTTT
TRBV15	NA	TRBJ2-1	many	CATSRPYWNKYNEQFF	TGTGCCACCAGCAGACCCTATTGGAATAAGTACAATGAGCAGTTCTTC
TRBV21-1	NA	TRBJ2-2	NA	CASSRWTGPNTGELFF	TGTGCCAGCAGCAGGTGGACAGGACCGAACACCGGGGAGCTGTTTTTT
TRBV7-2	NA	TRBJ2-5	NA	CASSFAGQETQYF	TGTGCCAGCAGCTTTGCAGGGCAAGAGACCCAGTACTTC
TRBV19	NA	TRBJ1-5	NA	CASSIEGGNQPQHF	TGTGCCAGTAGTATAGAAGGGGGGAATCAGCCCCAGCATTTT
TRBV6-5	TRBD1	TRBJ1-1	NA	CASRRQGWVAEAFF	TGTGCCAGCAGACGACAGGGGTGGGTCGCTGAAGCTTTCTTT
TRBV7-2	NA	TRBJ1-1	NA	CASSFRENTEAFF	TGTGCCAGCAGCTTCCGGGAGAACACTGAAGCTTTCTTT
TRBV7-8	TRBD2	TRBJ2-7	NA	CASSLTLAGAYEQYF	TGTGCCAGCAGCTTAACGCTAGCGGGGGCCTACGAGCAGTACTTC
TRBV30	NA	TRBJ2-5	NA	CAWRRPRLAQETQYF	TGTGCCTGGAGGAGGCCGAGACTCGCGCAAGAGACCCAGTACTTC
TRBV28	TRBD2	TRBJ2-7	NA	CASSVSEESDSGSAYEQYF	TGTGCCAGCAGTGTCAGTGAAGAAAGTGATAGCGGGAGTGCCTACGAGCAGTACTTC
TRBV15	NA	TRBJ2-5	NA	CATSSLTSSETQYF	TGTGCCACCAGCAGTCTTACTAGCTCAGAGACCCAGTACTTC
TRBV10-3	TRBD1	TRBJ1-1	NA	CAISRGTGRNLNTEAFF	TGTGCCATCAGTCGGGGGACAGGGAGAAATTTGAACACTGAAGCTTTCTTT
TRBV6-5	TRBD1	TRBJ2-5	NA	CASSYHPDRVGETQYF	TGTGCCAGCAGTTACCACCCCGACAGGGTCGGGGAGACCCAGTACTTC
TRBV25-1	TRBD1	TRBJ1-2	few	CASSGDRGNYGYTF	TGTGCCAGCAGTGGTGACAGGGGGAACTATGGCTACACCTTC
TRBV19	NA	TRBJ1-4	NA	CASSGGGSNEKLFF	TGTGCCAGTAGTGGCGGGGGTTCTAATGAAAAACTGTTTTTT
TRBV4-2	NA	TRBJ1-5	once	CASSQDMRVGQPQHF	TGTGCCAGCAGCCAAGATATGAGGGTCGGTCAGCCCCAGCATTTT
TRBV10-2	NA	TRBJ1-1	NA	CASSRLMNTEAFF	TGCGCCAGCAGTCGTCTGATGAACACTGAAGCTTTCTTT
TRBV11-3	TRBD1	TRBJ2-7	NA	CASSPPGQPYEQYF	TGTGCCAGCAGCCCTCCGGGACAGCCCTACGAGCAGTACTTC
TRBV29-1	NA	TRBJ1-2	NA	CSVVLSLRSGYTF	TGCAGCGTTGTGCTCTCACTGAGGAGTGGCTACACCTTC
TRBV30	NA	TRBJ1-2	NA	CAWSVMFGGQFGYTF	TGTGCCTGGAGTGTAATGTTCGGGGGGCAGTTCGGCTACACCTTC
TRBV30	NA	TRBJ1-6	few	CAWRRDFLGNSPLHF	TGTGCCTGGAGAAGGGACTTCCTGGGTAATTCACCCCTCCACTTT
TRBV5-5	TRBD1	TRBJ2-3	NA	CASSFYGQGTDTQYF	TGTGCCAGCAGCTTCTATGGACAGGGAACAGATACGCAGTATTTT
TRBV30	NA	TRBJ2-2	few	CAWSVQGRENTGELFF	TGTGCCTGGAGTGTACAGGGGCGGGAGAACACCGGGGAGCTGTTTTTT
TRBV6-6	NA	TRBJ2-7	NA	CASSYSRLEDHEQYF	TGTGCCAGCAGTTACTCGAGGTTGGAGGACCACGAGCAGTACTTC
TRBV7-6	TRBD1	TRBJ1-3	once	CASSLWTGGSSGNTIYF	TGTGCCAGCAGCTTATGGACAGGGGGTTCCTCTGGAAACACCATATATTTT
TRBV6-6	NA	TRBJ1-1	NA	CASSYSVTEAFF	TGTGCCAGCAGTTACAGCGTCACTGAAGCTTTCTTT
TRBV7-2	NA	TRBJ2-1	NA	CASSSLAVNEQFF	TGTGCCAGCAGCTCATTAGCGGTCAATGAGCAGTTCTTC
TRBV15	NA	TRBJ2-2	NA	CATSRGAGRDTGELFF	TGTGCCACCAGCAGAGGGGCAGGCAGGGACACCGGGGAGCTGTTTTTT
TRBV4-2	TRBD2	TRBJ2-2	NA	CASSRTSGYSGELFF	TGTGCCAGCAGCCGGACTAGCGGTTACTCCGGGGAGCTGTTTTTT
TRBV7-9	NA	TRBJ2-1	NA	CASLRESSYNEQFF	TGTGCCAGCCTCAGGGAAAGCTCCTACAATGAGCAGTTCTTC
TRBV5-6	NA	TRBJ1-1	few	CASSPQNTEAFF	TGTGCCAGCAGCCCCCAGAACACTGAAGCTTTCTTT
TRBV10-3	TRBD1	TRBJ1-2	once	CATRDSTNYTF	TGTGCCACCCGGGACAGTACGAACTACACCTTC
TRBV3-1/TRBV3-2	NA	TRBJ2-2	NA	CASSHLGLTNTGELFF	TGTGCCAGCAGCCACCTGGGACTCACGAACACCGGGGAGCTGTTTTTT
TRBV7-9	NA	TRBJ2-5	NA	CASSLGRVRGETQYF	TGTGCCAGCAGCTTAGGCCGGGTCAGAGGGGAGACCCAGTACTTC
TRBV18	NA	TRBJ2-2	few	CASSPPNTGELFF	TGTGCCAGCTCACCTCCGAACACCGGGGAGCTGTTTTTT
TRBV12-3/TRBV12-4	TRBD1	TRBJ1-2	NA	CASSSTGDYGYTF	TGTGCCAGCAGTTCTACAGGGGACTATGGCTACACCTTC
TRBV7-3	TRBD1	TRBJ2-3	NA	CASSETGGGADTQYF	TGTGCCAGCAGCGAAACAGGGGGCGGCGCAGATACGCAGTATTTT
TRBV18	NA	TRBJ2-2	NA	CASSPFDTANTGELFF	TGTGCCAGCTCACCATTCGATACCGCGAACACCGGGGAGCTGTTTTTT
TRBV5-1	TRBD2	TRBJ2-5	NA	CASSLLAGGPETQYF	TGCGCCAGCAGCCTATTAGCGGGGGGGCCAGAGACCCAGTACTTC
TRBV4-2	NA	TRBJ2-1	NA	CASSQDVRGSYNEQFF	TGTGCCAGCAGCCAAGATGTGAGGGGTTCCTACAATGAGCAGTTCTTC
TRBV19	NA	TRBJ2-6	once	CASSITSGANVLTF	TGTGCCAGTAGTATCACCTCTGGGGCCAACGTCCTGACTTTC
TRBV19	TRBD2	TRBJ2-2	NA	CASSIEGLAANTGELFF	TGTGCCAGTAGTATAGAGGGTCTAGCGGCGAACACCGGGGAGCTGTTTTTT
TRBV4-2	NA	TRBJ1-3	NA	CASSQGSQGPGNTIYF	TGTGCCAGCAGCCAAGGTTCGCAGGGGCCTGGAAACACCATATATTTT
TRBV25-1	TRBD1	TRBJ1-4	NA	CASSDWDRDNEKLFF	TGTGCCAGCAGTGATTGGGACAGGGATAATGAAAAACTGTTTTTT
TRBV19	TRBD1	TRBJ2-7	NA	CASRGDSYEQYF	TGTGCCAGCAGAGGGGACAGCTACGAGCAGTACTTC
TRBV9	TRBD2	TRBJ2-2	NA	CASSPRWASGKTHTGELFF	TGTGCCAGCAGCCCCCGGTGGGCTAGCGGGAAAACGCACACCGGGGAGCTGTTTTTT
TRBV7-2	NA	TRBJ1-2	NA	CASSLRAPSPGYGYTF	TGTGCCAGCAGCTTAAGGGCACCCTCTCCGGGGTATGGCTACACCTTC
TRBV13	NA	TRBJ1-2	once	CASSLWDGYTF	TGTGCCAGCAGCTTATGGGATGGCTACACCTTC